This T cell receptor beta chain was recovered during a study of T cells expressing NK-cell markers (dated by TCRdb to the early 2020s). Background on the whole study: Three sorted T-cell subsets (CD3+CD56+NKG2C+, CD3+CD56+NKG2C- and CD3+CD56-NKG2C+) from about 8 donors had their TCR beta-chain repertoires profiled. Among the eight sequenced donors, seven were HCMV-seropositive and one was HCMV-seronegative. The eight sequenced donors were randomly selected healthy volunteers, three men and five women. Illumina HiSeq 2000/2500, MiSeq or NextSeq was used to sequence libraries as 2 x 150 bp reads.

To determine HCMV serostatus, a commercial ELISA kit was used to detect HCMV-specific IgG in serum. Peripheral blood mononuclear cells were isolated from blood by Ficoll density gradient centrifugation. Results the study describes overall, beyond this receptor: Whether the expanded NKG2C-expressing T cell clones were specific for HCMV antigens remained unclear. In six donors, the dominant CD3+CD56+NKG2C+ clonotypes were among the top 10 CD8+ clonotypes and accounted for about 1.0-7.5% of CD8+ T cells. Those dominant clonotypes were again the most abundant among CD3+CD56-NKG2C+ cells in a few donors, at roughly 25-60.1%.

Sequencing took place on an Illumina HiSeq 2000. The TCR beta cDNA libraries were made using 5'RACE template switching, a step that added both a universal primer site and unique molecular identifiers. cDNA synthesis was primed from the TCR beta constant segment and was followed by two successive PCR amplification steps. In the paper's pipeline: MIGEC was used to demultiplex reads and group reads by UMI, and MiTCR was used to assemble and quantify clonotypes. To remove erroneous sequences, TCR cDNA sequences were retained only when supported by two or more reads. The tcR package was used for downstream repertoire analysis, and clonotypes were matched across fractions by CDR3 nucleotide sequence plus V segment. VDJmatch was used to annotate antigen specificity against VDJdb, with one amino acid substitution allowed in CDR3. Following TCRdb reprocessing, every CDR3 protein sequence forms one entry, and DNA is not provided. The V and J calls and clone size are TCRdb's, not the authors'. The record for this sample contains 500,000 or so distinct CDR3 sequences. Of the sample, about 3.6% falls within the top ten clones.

In the case of this clonotype: This receptor's antigen is unknown.

What was sequenced was blood T cells: a sorted CD56 or NKG2C T cell subset, CD4+ or CD8+ T cells, or bulk PBMC T cells (not recorded which). This sequence originates from a young man in good health. Donor details come from another sample of the same person, matched by shared clones.

The CDR3 amino acid sequence is: CASGLRQGEETQYF. Recombination linked TRBV12-5 to TRBJ2-5; TCRdb calls TRBD1, which cannot be checked without DNA. From the germline V gene, CDR1 is LGHNT and CDR2 is FRNRAP. The CDR3 numbers 14 residues from cysteine through phenylalanine. No DNA accompanies this entry.